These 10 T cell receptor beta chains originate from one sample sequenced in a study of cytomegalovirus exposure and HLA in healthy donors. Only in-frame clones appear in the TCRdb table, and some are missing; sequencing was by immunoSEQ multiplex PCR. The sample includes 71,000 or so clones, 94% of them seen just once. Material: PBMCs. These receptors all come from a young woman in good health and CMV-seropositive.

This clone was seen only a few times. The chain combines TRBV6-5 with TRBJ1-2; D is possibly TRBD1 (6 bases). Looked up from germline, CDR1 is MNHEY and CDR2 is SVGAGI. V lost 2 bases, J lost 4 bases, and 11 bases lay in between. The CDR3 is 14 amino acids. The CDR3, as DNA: TGTGCCAGCAGTTACGGGGGCCGCCCCTATGGCTACACCTTC. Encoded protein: CASSYGGRPYGYTF.

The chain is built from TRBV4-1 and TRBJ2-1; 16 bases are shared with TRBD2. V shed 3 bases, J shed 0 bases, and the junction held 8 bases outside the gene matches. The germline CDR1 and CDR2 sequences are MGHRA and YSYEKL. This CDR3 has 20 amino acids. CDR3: CASSHGTSGGASSSYNEQFF. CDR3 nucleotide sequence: TGCGCCAGCAGCCATGGGACTAGCGGGGGGGCTTCCAGCTCCTACAATGAGCAGTTCTTC.

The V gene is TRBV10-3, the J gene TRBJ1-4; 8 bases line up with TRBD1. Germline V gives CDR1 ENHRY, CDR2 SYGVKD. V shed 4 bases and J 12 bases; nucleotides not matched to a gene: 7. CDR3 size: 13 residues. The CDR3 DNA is TGTGCCATCAGTGGGAGACAGGGGAAGGAACTGTTTTTT. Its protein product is CAISGRQGKELFF.

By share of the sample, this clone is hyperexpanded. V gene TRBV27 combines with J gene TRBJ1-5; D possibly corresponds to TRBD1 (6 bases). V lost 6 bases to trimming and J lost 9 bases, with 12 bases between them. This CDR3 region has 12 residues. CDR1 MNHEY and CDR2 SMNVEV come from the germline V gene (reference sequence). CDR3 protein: CASRGGSGPQHF. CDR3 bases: TGTGCCAGCAGAGGGGGTTCAGGGCCCCAGCATTTT.

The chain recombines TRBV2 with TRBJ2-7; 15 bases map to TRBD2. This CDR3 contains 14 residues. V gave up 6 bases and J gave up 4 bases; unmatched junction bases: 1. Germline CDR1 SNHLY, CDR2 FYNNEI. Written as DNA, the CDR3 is TGTGCCAGCAGGGGGACTAGCGGGGGGTACGAGCAGTACTTC. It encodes CASRGTSGGYEQYF.

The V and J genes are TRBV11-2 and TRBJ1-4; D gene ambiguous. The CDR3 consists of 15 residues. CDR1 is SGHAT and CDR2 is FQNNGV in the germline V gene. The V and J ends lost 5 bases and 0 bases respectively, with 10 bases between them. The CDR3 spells CASSAEVSTNEKLFF. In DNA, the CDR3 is TGTGCCAGCAGCGCGGAAGTGTCAACTAATGAAAAACTGTTTTTT.

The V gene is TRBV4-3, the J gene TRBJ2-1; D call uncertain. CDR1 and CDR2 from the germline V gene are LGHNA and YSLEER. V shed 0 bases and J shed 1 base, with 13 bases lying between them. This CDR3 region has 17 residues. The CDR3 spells CASSQDFTRSSYNEQFF. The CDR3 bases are TGCGCCAGCAGCCAAGATTTTACCCGGTCGTCCTACAATGAGCAGTTCTTC.

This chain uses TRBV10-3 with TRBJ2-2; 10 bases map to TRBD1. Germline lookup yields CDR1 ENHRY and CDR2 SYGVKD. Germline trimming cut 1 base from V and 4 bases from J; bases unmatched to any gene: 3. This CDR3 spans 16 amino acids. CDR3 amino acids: CAISELGQGSTGELFF. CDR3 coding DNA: TGTGCCATCAGTGAGTTGGGACAGGGGAGCACCGGGGAGCTGTTTTTT.

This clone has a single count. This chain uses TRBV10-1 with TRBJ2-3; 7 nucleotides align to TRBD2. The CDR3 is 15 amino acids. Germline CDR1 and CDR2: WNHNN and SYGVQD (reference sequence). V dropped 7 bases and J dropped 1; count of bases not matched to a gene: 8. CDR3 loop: CASTGGLAGTDTQYF. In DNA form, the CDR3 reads TGCGCCAGCACAGGAGGGCTAGCGGGCACAGATACGCAGTATTTT.

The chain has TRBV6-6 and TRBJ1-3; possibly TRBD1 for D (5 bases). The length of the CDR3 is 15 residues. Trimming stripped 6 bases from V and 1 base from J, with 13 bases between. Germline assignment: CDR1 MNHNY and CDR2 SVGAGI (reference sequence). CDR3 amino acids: CASRTTVRSGNTIYF. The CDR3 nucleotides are TGTGCCAGCAGGACGACAGTGAGGTCTGGAAACACCATATATTTT.